These 18 T cell receptor beta chains originate from one sample sequenced in a study of OX40 agonist ivuxolimab in advanced cancers. TCRdb keeps only in-frame clones here, not all; method: immunoSEQ multiplex PCR. The table has over 100,000 clones, 85% to 95% seen once. Sequences were derived from CD4+ or CD8+ T cells sorted from blood, sampled in a trial of the OX40 agonist ivuxolimab. These receptors originate from an adult with an advanced solid tumor such as melanoma, head and neck, liver or kidney cancer.

A single count supports this clone. The gene calls are TRBV20-1 and TRBJ2-3; D gene unclear. CDR1 and CDR2 (germline): DFQATT, SNEGSKA (reference sequence). The CDR3 runs to 11 residues. Trimming removed 0 bases at V and 5 bases at J, with 3 bases between. The CDR3 loop is CSAREGDTQYF. The CDR3 bases are TGCAGTGCTAGAGAGGGAGATACGCAGTATTTT.

The J gene is TRBJ1-2, the V gene TRBV5-1, with no clear D. The CDR3 extends over 15 amino acids. In germline, CDR1 is SGHRS, CDR2 YFSETQ. V gave up 2 bases and J gave up 7 bases, with 18 bases separating them. The CDR3 spells CASSLSYGPKTGYTF. The DNA of the CDR3 is TGCGCCAGCAGCTTATCGTACGGACCCAAAACTGGCTACACCTTC.

V is TRBV6-4 and J is TRBJ2-7; D gene ambiguous. Trimming removed 6 bases at V and 2 bases at J, with 11 bases between. The CDR3 is 13 amino acids. Per germline, CDR1 MRHNA and CDR2 SNTAGT. Written as DNA, the CDR3 is TGTGCCAGCAGGGCGCGGCCCCCCTACGAGCAGTACTTC. Residues: CASRARPPYEQYF.

The V and J genes are TRBV19 and TRBJ2-3; the match to TRBD2 covers 10 bases. This CDR3 region has 15 residues. Germline CDR1 and CDR2: LNHDA and SQIVND (reference sequence). The ends lost 6 bases at V and 3 bases at J; junction bases unmatched: 6. Here the CDR3 DNA reads TGTGCCAGTAGCTCCCCGGGACTAGCGACAGATACGCAGTATTTT. It translates to CASSSPGLATDTQYF. The complete variable domain, with remaining parts taken from reference TRBV19 and TRBJ2-3, reads DGGITQSPKYLFRKEGQNVTLSCEQNLNHDAMYWYRQDPGQGLRLIYYSQIVNDFQKGDIAEGYSVSREKKESFPLTVTSAQKNPTAFYLCASSSPGLATDTQYFGPGTRLTVL.

This clone was observed once. V gene TRBV2 combines with J gene TRBJ1-1, with D perhaps matching TRBD1 (6 bases). V dropped 8 bases and J dropped 5 bases, with 24 bases sitting between them. CDR1 is SNHLY and CDR2 is FYNNEI in the germline V gene. There are 16 residues in the CDR3. The DNA of the CDR3 is TGTGCCAGCGGGGGCCTCATGGGACACGGAAGAACTGAAGCTTTCTTT. This sequence encodes CASGGLMGHGRTEAFF.

The V and J genes are TRBV5-4 and TRBJ2-2; possible D gene TRBD2, 6 bases. Germline CDR1 is SGHNT and CDR2 is YYREEE (reference sequence). Between the trimmed V and J ends, which lost 1 base and 4 bases, there was a span of 17 bases. The CDR3 totals 17 residues. The CDR3 DNA reads as TGTGCCAGCAGCTTGCCTAGCGACGGAGGATTCACCGGGGAGCTGTTTTTT. Translation: CASSLPSDGGFTGELFF.

The rearrangement joins TRBV11-2 to TRBJ1-6; D is perhaps TRBD1 (6 bases). V lost 4 bases and J 6 bases, leaving 13 bases between the germline ends. The CDR3 is made up of 15 amino acids. In germline, CDR1 is SGHAT, CDR2 FQNNGV. CDR3 loop: CASSSRGQTNSPLHF. The DNA for the CDR3 is TGTGCCAGCAGCTCGCGAGGACAGACTAATTCACCCCTCCACTTT.

The chain joins TRBV6-6 to TRBJ2-7; 8 bases agree with TRBD1. J gave up 6 bases and V 7 bases, and 8 bases lay outside the gene matches. The germline CDR1 and CDR2 sequences are MNHNY and SVGAGI (reference sequence). This CDR3 region has 13 residues. For the CDR3, the DNA is TGTGCCAGCACACATCGAACAGGGGGCGAGCAGTACTTC. Encoded protein: CASTHRTGGEQYF.

The V gene is TRBV30, the J gene TRBJ1-1; no definite D call. The germline V gene encodes CDR1 GTSNPN and CDR2 SVGIG (reference sequence). V lost 2 bases and J lost 3, with 16 bases in between. The CDR3 consists of 15 residues. The CDR3 nucleotides are TGTGCCTGGAGTATACTCCCCGGTGTCGACACTGAAGCTTTCTTT. It translates to CAWSILPGVDTEAFF.

V and J are TRBV5-4 and TRBJ1-1; TRBD1 agrees at 7 bases. The CDR3 sequence is 15 residues long. The V gene end was trimmed by 3 bases and the J gene end by 4 bases; junction bases not matched to a gene: 9. Germline CDR1 reads SGHNT; CDR2 reads YYREEE (reference sequence). CDR3 loop: CASSSQKGASTEAFF. The CDR3 bases are TGTGCCAGCAGCTCTCAAAAGGGGGCAAGCACTGAAGCTTTCTTT.

The chain couples TRBV19 to TRBJ2-7; D unresolved. CDR3 size: 14 residues. Trimming stripped 6 bases from V and 0 bases from J, with 12 bases between. The V gene's germline CDR1 is LNHDA and CDR2 SQIVND (reference sequence). CDR3 sequence (DNA): TGTGCCAGTAGAGTCGGACCGGGCTCCTACGAGCAGTACTTC. Amino acid sequence: CASRVGPGSYEQYF.

The V call is TRBV7-3, the J call TRBJ2-2; 9 nucleotides align to TRBD1. V shed 5 bases and J 4 bases; nucleotides not matched to a gene: 11. The CDR3 runs to 17 residues. Germline-derived CDR1 and CDR2 are SGHTA and FQGTGA. The CDR3 region has the DNA TGTGCCAGCAGCCTGGCACCGGGACAGGGAGTCACCGGGGAGCTGTTTTTT. Translation gives CASSLAPGQGVTGELFF.

This clone has only a few counts. The V and J genes are TRBV18 and TRBJ1-5; D gene uncertain. The V and J ends lost 6 bases and 1 base respectively, with 19 bases between them. Per germline, CDR1 KGHSH and CDR2 LQKENI. There are 17 residues in the CDR3. CDR3: CASSPGVVPGSNQPQHF. CDR3 DNA: TGTGCCAGCTCGCCTGGAGTAGTGCCCGGGAGCAATCAGCCCCAGCATTTT.

The rearrangement uses TRBV6-6 and TRBJ1-1; D is perhaps TRBD1 (6 bases). With 2 bases removed from V and 0 bases from J, the gap between germline ends came to 10 bases. CDR3 length equals 15 residues. CDR1 is MNHNY and CDR2 is SVGAGI in the germline V gene (reference sequence). Written as DNA, the CDR3 is TGTGCCAGCAGTTACCGGGGGGCGATGAACACTGAAGCTTTCTTT. It is translated as CASSYRGAMNTEAFF.

This chain uses TRBV5-4 with TRBJ2-5; TRBD1 matches at 7 bases. CDR1 SGHNT and CDR2 YYREEE come from the germline V gene (reference sequence). The CDR3 runs 15 residues. The trim removed 4 bases at V and 5 bases at J, leaving 11 bases unmatched. CDR3 in amino acids: CASSRTGPPLETQYF. CDR3 DNA: TGTGCCAGCAGCCGGACAGGACCCCCCCTGGAGACCCAGTACTTC.

The rearrangement joins TRBV7-9 to TRBJ1-3; D not resolved. Germline V CDR1 and CDR2: SEHNR, FQNEAQ (reference sequence). Trimming removed 2 bases from V and 0 bases from J, with 11 bases in between. This CDR3 contains 16 residues. The CDR3 coding sequence is TGTGCCAGCAGCTTATGGGTCACCCCCTCTGGAAACACCATATATTTT. This encodes CASSLWVTPSGNTIYF.

The CDR3 sequence: CASSLGDRFYPSTDTQYF. DNA for the CDR3: TGTGCCAGCAGCTTAGGGGACAGGTTCTACCCTAGCACAGATACGCAGTATTTT. This chain uses TRBV7-2 with TRBJ2-3; 8 bases agree with TRBD1. CDR3 length: 18 amino acids. The junction had 9 bases not matched to a gene; V was cut back by 1 base and J by 0 bases. Germline V gives CDR1 SGHTA, CDR2 FQGNSA.

This clone was seen just once. V and J are TRBV7-4 and TRBJ1-1; 8 nucleotides line up with TRBD1. The V and J ends lost 5 bases and 5 bases, in that order; junction bases with no gene match: 7. This CDR3 is 14 amino acids long. CDR1 is SGHVT, CDR2 SQSDAQ, per germline. In nucleotides, the CDR3 is TGTGCCAGCAGCACCGACAGGGGTGGGACTGAAGCTTTCTTT. This translates into CASSTDRGGTEAFF.